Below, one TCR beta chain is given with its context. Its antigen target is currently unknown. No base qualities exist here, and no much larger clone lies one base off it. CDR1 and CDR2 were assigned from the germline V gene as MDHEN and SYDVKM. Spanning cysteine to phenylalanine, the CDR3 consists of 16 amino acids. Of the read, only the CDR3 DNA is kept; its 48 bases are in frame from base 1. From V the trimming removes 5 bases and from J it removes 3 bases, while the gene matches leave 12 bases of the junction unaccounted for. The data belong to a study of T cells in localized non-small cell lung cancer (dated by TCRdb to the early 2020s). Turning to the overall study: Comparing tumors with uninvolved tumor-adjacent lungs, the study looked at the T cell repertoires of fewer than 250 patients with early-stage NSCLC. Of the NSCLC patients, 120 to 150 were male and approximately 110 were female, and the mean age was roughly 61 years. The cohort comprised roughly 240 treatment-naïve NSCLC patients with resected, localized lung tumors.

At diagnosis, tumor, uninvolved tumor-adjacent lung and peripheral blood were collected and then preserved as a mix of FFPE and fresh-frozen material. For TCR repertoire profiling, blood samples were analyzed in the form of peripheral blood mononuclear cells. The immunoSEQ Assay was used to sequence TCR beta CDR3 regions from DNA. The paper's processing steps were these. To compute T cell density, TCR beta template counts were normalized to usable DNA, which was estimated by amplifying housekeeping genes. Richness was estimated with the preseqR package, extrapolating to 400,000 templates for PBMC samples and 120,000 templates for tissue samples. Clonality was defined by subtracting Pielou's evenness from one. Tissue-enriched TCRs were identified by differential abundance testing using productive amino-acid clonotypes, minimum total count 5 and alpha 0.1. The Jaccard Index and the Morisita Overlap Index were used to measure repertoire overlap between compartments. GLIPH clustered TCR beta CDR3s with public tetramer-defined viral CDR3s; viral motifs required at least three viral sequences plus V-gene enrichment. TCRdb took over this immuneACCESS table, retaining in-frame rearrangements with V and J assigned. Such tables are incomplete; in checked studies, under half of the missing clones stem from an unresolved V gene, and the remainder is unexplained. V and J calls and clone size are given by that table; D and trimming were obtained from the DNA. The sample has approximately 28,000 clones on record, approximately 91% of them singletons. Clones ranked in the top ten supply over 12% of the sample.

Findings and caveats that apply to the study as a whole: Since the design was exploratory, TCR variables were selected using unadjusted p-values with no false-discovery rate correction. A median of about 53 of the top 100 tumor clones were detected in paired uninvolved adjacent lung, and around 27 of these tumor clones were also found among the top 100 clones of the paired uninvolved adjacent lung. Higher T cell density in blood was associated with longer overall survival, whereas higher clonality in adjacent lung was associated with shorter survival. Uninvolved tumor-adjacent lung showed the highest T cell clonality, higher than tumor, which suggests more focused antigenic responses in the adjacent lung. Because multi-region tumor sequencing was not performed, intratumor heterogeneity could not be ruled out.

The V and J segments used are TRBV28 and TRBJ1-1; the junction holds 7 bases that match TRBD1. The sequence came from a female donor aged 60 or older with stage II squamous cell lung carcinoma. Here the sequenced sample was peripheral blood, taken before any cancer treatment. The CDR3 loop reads CASSPHTQGTHTEAFF. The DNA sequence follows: TGTGCCAGCAGTCCGCATACACAGGGGACCCACACTGAAGCTTTCTTT.